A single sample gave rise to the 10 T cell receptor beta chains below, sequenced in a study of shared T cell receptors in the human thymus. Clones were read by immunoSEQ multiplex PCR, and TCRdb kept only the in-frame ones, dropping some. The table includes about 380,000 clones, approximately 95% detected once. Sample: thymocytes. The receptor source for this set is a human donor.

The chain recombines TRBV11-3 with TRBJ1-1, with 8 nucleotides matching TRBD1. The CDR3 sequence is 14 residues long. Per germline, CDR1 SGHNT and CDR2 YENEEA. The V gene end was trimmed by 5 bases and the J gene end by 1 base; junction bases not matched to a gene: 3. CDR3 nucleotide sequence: TGTGCCAGCAGCCCCGGACAGGGGAACACTGAAGCTTTCTTT. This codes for CASSPGQGNTEAFF.

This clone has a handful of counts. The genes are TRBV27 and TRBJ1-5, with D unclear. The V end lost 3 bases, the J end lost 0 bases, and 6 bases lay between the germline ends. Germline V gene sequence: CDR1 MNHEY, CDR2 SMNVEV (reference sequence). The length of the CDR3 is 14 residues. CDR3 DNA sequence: TGTGCCAGCAGTTTGCGGGGTAGCAATCAGCCCCAGCATTTT. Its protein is CASSLRGSNQPQHF.

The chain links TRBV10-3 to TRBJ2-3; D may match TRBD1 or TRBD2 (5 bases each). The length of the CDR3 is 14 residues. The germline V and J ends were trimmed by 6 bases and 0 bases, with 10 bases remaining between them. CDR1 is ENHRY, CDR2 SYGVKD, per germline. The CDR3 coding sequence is TGTGCCATCAGGGGGGAGAGAAGCACAGATACGCAGTATTTT. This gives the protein CAIRGERSTDTQYF.

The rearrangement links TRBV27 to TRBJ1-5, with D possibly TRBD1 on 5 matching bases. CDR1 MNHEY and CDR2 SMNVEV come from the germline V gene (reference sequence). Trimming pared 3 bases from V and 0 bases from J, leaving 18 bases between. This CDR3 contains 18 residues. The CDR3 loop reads CASSFPLGTAYSNQPQHF. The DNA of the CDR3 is TGTGCCAGCAGTTTCCCGCTAGGGACGGCATATAGCAATCAGCCCCAGCATTTT.

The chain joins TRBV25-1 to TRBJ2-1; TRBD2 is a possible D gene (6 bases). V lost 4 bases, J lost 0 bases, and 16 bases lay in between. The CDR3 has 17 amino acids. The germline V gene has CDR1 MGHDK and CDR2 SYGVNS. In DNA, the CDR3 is TGTGCCAGCAGTGGCCTTTATAGCGGAAGCTCCTACAATGAGCAGTTCTTC. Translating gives CASSGLYSGSSYNEQFF.

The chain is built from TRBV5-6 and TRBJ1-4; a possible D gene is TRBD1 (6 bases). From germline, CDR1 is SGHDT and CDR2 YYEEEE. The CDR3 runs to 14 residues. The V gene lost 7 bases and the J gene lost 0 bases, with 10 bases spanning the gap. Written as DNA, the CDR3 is TGTGCCAGCGACAGGAGTTCAACTAATGAAAAACTGTTTTTT. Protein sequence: CASDRSSTNEKLFF. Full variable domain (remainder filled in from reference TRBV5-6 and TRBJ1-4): DAGVTQSPTHLIKTRGQQVTLRCSPKSGHDTVSWYQQALGQGPQFIFQYYEEEERQRGNFPDRFSGHQFPNYSSELNVNALLLGDSALYLCASDRSSTNEKLFFGSGTQLSVL.

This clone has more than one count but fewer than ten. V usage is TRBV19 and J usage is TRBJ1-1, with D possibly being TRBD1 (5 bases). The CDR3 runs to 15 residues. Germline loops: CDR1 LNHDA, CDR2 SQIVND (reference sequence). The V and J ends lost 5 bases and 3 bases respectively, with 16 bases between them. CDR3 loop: CASSSTGTEDTEAFF. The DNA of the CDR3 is TGTGCCAGTAGTTCTACCGGGACGGAGGACACTGAAGCTTTCTTT.

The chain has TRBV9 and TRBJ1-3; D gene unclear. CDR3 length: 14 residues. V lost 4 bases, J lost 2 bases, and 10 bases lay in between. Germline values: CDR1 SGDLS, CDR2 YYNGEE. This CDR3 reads CASSPKGAGNTIYF. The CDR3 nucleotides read TGTGCCAGCAGCCCTAAAGGTGCTGGAAACACCATATATTTT. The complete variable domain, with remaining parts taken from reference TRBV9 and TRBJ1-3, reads DSGVTQTPKHLITATGQRVTLRCSPRSGDLSVYWYQQSLDQGLQFLIQYYNGEERAKGNILERFSAQQFPDLHSELNLSSLELGDSALYFCASSPKGAGNTIYFGEGSWLTVV.

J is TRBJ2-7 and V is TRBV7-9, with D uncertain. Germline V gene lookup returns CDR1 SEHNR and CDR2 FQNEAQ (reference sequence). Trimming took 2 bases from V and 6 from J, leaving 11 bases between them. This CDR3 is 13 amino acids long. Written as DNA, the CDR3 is TGTGCCAGCAGCTTACAAGGAATCGGCGAGCAGTACTTC. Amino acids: CASSLQGIGEQYF.

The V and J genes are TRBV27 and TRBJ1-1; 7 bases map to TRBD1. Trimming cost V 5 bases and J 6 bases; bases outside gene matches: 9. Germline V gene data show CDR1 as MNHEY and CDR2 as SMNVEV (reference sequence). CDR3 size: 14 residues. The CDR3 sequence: CASSQTGILPEAFF. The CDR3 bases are TGTGCCAGCAGTCAGACAGGGATTCTACCTGAAGCTTTCTTT.